This T cell receptor beta chain was found in a study of PD-L1 blockade in urothelial cancer. Overall study: Patients commenced intravenous atezolizumab, 1,200 mg every 3 weeks, in the mid-2010s. Blood was subjected to analysis at 3 weeks (second dose) and 6 weeks following treatment start. Peripheral blood specimens exhibited a median yield of approximately 150,000 T cells.

Germline loops: CDR1 SGDLS, CDR2 YYNGEE. V was clipped by 4 bases and J by 7 bases, with 6 bases between them. This CDR3 is 12 amino acids long. Patients had urothelial carcinoma that was locally advanced or metastatic. TCRdb keeps only in-frame clones here, not all; method: immunoSEQ multiplex PCR. Among about 43,000 clones listed, 88% were seen once. This clone is medium-sized (0.01 to 0.1%) by share. The rearrangement joins TRBV9 to TRBJ1-6; D not certain. Specimen: PBMCs, collected around atezolizumab (anti-PD-L1) treatment. This receptor was obtained from a woman in her fifties or sixties with urothelial cancer. The CDR3 DNA reads as TGTGCCAGCAGCTCACAAAATTCACCCCTCCACTTT. It specifies CASSSQNSPLHF.